The clone carrying this TCR beta chain came up a few times. Some clones are missing from TCRdb's copy, which holds only in-frame ones; the method was immunoSEQ multiplex PCR. The sample holds over 120,000 clones, about 90% seen once. The V gene's germline CDR1 is KGHSH and CDR2 LQKENI. Trimming cost V 5 bases and J 4 bases, with 8 bases left between them. The CDR3 covers 12 residues. This sample is drawn from a study of T cell responses to AZD1222 COVID-19 vaccine. The source of this sequence is an adult who received the AZD1222 COVID-19 vaccine. V usage is TRBV18 and J usage is TRBJ2-5; D is uncertain. The material sequenced was peripheral blood, taken 28 days after the second AZD1222 dose. The CDR3 DNA follows: TGTGCCAGCTCAGCGCCTCTAGAGACCCAGTACTTC. Amino acids: CASSAPLETQYF. Looking up the rest from reference TRBV18 and TRBJ2-5 gives the full variable domain: NAGVMQNPRHLVRRRGQEARLRCSPMKGHSHVYWYRQLPEEGLKFMVYLQKENIIDESGMPKERFSAEFPKEGPSILRIQQVVRGDSAAYFCASSAPLETQYFGPGTRLLVL.